The sequence of this T cell receptor (beta chain) was determined in a study of T cell responses to AZD1222 COVID-19 vaccine (dated by TCRdb to the early 2020s). About the full investigation: AZD1222 recipients given second doses at about 4 weeks or at about 12 weeks were pooled, since spike-specific TCR depth and breadth were not found to differ between the two schedules. TCR sequencing covered some 240 trial participants: 207 given two doses of AZD1222 and 26 given two doses of MenACWY control vaccine. Trial participants were enrolled by age into 18-55, 56-69 and 70-plus year subgroups, with roughly 160, 29 and 62 TCR-sequenced participants respectively. Study-wide findings and limitations: The vaccine-associated CD4 TCRs covered the entire spike protein, and the dominant responses fell in regions 160-218 and 743-854. The 56-69-year group was small, and its depth increase did not reach significance, likely because of low power. Conclusions about previously exposed vaccinees were limited because only six or seven AZD1222 recipients were SARS-CoV-2 seropositive at baseline. Reportedly, close to half of the unique spike-specific TCRs recognized epitopes lying outside the regions that are mutated in the B.1.351 and B.1.1.7 variants. After two AZD1222 doses, spike-specific TCR breadth and depth were significantly higher than at day 0 and than in MenACWY recipients. No day 14 peak-response samples were available, so repertoires were characterized only after the peak T cell response. Participants were mostly white British and included more females than males, and it was suggested by the authors that clonal diversity may have been underestimated.

Taken with the paper, the label for time point translates to: baseline before first vaccination. Vaccinee samples came from UK trials COV001 and COV002, including a single-blind randomized controlled phase 2/3 trial of AZD1222 (ChAdOx1 nCoV-19) in healthy adults. Trial participant PBMC samples were collected at day 0 and day 28 after the second dose for TCRbeta chain sequencing. Trimming removed 3 bases from V and 1 base from J; the gene matches leave 1 base unexplained. The CDR3 covers 15 residues, taking in both the cysteine and the phenylalanine. Of all the DNA, just the CDR3 is kept, 45 bases in frame from base 1. Per the germline V gene (reference sequence), LNHDA is the CDR1 and SQIVND is the CDR2. The CDR3 regions of human TCRbeta chains were analyzed by immunosequencing. Processing in the source paper ran as follows. Repertoire TCRs were checked for matches against a reference library of SARS-CoV-2-specific TCRs that had been generated using the MIRA antigen-specificity platform. Breadth was defined as the fraction of unique TCRs that were SARS-CoV-2-associated, and depth was defined as the fraction of total T cells that were SARS-CoV-2-associated. Using the MIRA data, each spike-specific TCR was mapped to the spike region that the TCR reacts to and placed in a CD4 or CD8 class. Log10-transformed breadth and depth values were compared by one-way ANOVA with Sidak's multiple comparisons tests. The table comes from immuneACCESS by way of TCRdb, which keeps in-frame sequences with V and J called. Part of the clones is missing from these tables; in studies checked, under half for an unresolved V gene and the rest for unknown reasons. The V and J calls and clone size are taken from that table; D and trimming were inferred from the DNA. Present in this sample are under 130,000 clones, under 95% of which were seen just once. The ten largest clonotypes hold 1% to 1.5% of the sample.

Notes on this clone: Its antigen is currently not known. No base qualities exist here, and no much larger clone lies one base off it.

The source was peripheral blood, collected on day 0 of AZD1222 vaccination. This clonotype was obtained from an adult in good health. The chain couples TRBV19 to TRBJ1-5; TRBD1 matches 9 bases in the middle. The nucleotide sequence is TGTGCCAGTAGTATTGGGACAGGGAGCAATCAGCCCCAGCATTTT. This translates into CASSIGTGSNQPQHF.